These T cell receptor beta chains were read from a single sample in a study of OX40 agonist ivuxolimab in advanced cancers. Produced via immunoSEQ multiplex PCR; TCRdb's table is partial and in-frame only. The table shows over 75,000 clones, with around 87% occurring only once. The sample consisted of CD4+ or CD8+ T cells sorted from blood, taken in a trial of the OX40 agonist ivuxolimab. These receptors were taken from an adult with an advanced solid tumor such as melanoma, head and neck, liver or kidney cancer. Each CDR3 is given without its conserved first and last residue. D genes are given only for firm matches. Rows may omit the clone size; those that give it use once, few, many or a size class.

TRBV7-9	.	TRBJ2-7	.	ASSLDRAGGEQY
TRBV14	once	TRBJ2-5	TRBD1	ASSAYRDRGEETQY
TRBV6-4	once	TRBJ2-1	TRBD2	ASSDSRGLAGGINEQF
TRBV7-9	.	TRBJ2-2	.	ASSQRRRMNTGELF
TRBV20-1	few	TRBJ1-1	.	SASGAKAF
TRBV19	.	TRBJ1-2	.	ASSSGHRRGRNYGYT
TRBV9	once	TRBJ2-7	.	ASTLRRDGSYEQY
TRBV11-3	.	TRBJ1-1	TRBD1	ASSLRQGGAEAF
TRBV5-5	once	TRBJ2-1	.	ASSFGAPVNEQF
TRBV9	.	TRBJ2-7	TRBD2	ASSPRSGSEDEQY
TRBV5-4	.	TRBJ2-1	.	ASSRDRGSYNEQF
TRBV9	few	TRBJ1-4	.	ASSVGSRGSDEKLF
TRBV10-1	.	TRBJ2-7	TRBD2	ASSVLTSGYEQY
TRBV4-1	.	TRBJ1-2	TRBD1	ASSQVGQSNYGYT
TRBV30	few	TRBJ2-2	.	AWNWNTGELF
TRBV7-9	.	TRBJ1-1	.	ASSRDRTNTEAF
TRBV7-9	.	TRBJ1-5	.	ASSHEGHRGQPQH
TRBV2	once	TRBJ2-3	.	ASRTGVSTDTQY
TRBV20-1	.	TRBJ1-2	.	SATGIYGYT
TRBV5-4	.	TRBJ2-3	TRBD1	ASSPTTGVVFSDTQY
TRBV28	.	TRBJ2-4	TRBD1	ASSLLAGGANIQY
TRBV7-2	.	TRBJ2-2	.	ASSPGIYTGELF
TRBV5-4	once	TRBJ2-1	.	ASSPDRYNEQF
TRBV4-3	.	TRBJ2-1	TRBD2	ASSQGPGVAGGPGYNEQF
TRBV6-5	.	TRBJ2-4	TRBD1	ASSTGQEAKNIQY
TRBV15	.	TRBJ2-1	.	ATSRDIGGSKF
TRBV2	.	TRBJ2-2	.	ASSPLPESTGELF
TRBV28	.	TRBJ2-5	.	ASSVMDFQETQY
TRBV10-3	.	TRBJ1-4	TRBD1	AISESGDREEKLF
TRBV7-2	.	TRBJ2-3	.	ASSLNDVGVSDTQY
TRBV10-2	.	TRBJ2-3	.	ASSESQGSYSTDTQY
TRBV30	.	TRBJ2-1	TRBD1	AWSWSGQGTGEQF
TRBV5-4	.	TRBJ2-3	TRBD2	ASTLKAGETDTQY